This T cell receptor beta chain was retrieved from a study of T cell changes during pregnancy in multiple sclerosis (dated by TCRdb to between 2019 and 2020). Describing the broader study: Changes in the T cell repertoire over the course of pregnancy were examined in this study in women with multiple sclerosis.

Libraries were prepared through the immunoSEQ multiplex PCR assay. Not all clones reach the TCRdb copy of this immuneACCESS table, which keeps in-frame sequences only. Checked studies attribute under half of the gap to unresolved V genes and leave the rest unexplained. A total of about 22,000 clones appear in this sample, 80% to 95% of them only once. Over 6% of the sample goes to the ten largest clones. Worth noting for this clone: There is no known antigen for this receptor. It has no much larger one-base neighbor in the sample; base qualities were not kept.

V loses 0 bases at its end and J loses 4 bases; junction bases beyond the gene matches: 6. There are 15 amino acids in the CDR3, from cysteine to phenylalanine inclusive. Only the CDR3 region is kept as DNA, spanning 45 bases read in frame from base 1. In the germline V gene, CDR1 corresponds to SGDLS and CDR2 to YYNGEE. The sequence was obtained from a female donor with multiple sclerosis, enrolled in a pregnancy study. This receptor chain uses TRBV9 and TRBJ2-5; 7 middle bases align to TRBD2. The sample in question was CD8+ T cells from peripheral blood mononuclear cells, obtained in the third trimester of pregnancy. The nucleotide sequence is TGTGCCAGCAGCGTAGAGATTGAGCGGGGAGAGACCCAGTACTTC. The resulting protein is CASSVEIERGETQYF.